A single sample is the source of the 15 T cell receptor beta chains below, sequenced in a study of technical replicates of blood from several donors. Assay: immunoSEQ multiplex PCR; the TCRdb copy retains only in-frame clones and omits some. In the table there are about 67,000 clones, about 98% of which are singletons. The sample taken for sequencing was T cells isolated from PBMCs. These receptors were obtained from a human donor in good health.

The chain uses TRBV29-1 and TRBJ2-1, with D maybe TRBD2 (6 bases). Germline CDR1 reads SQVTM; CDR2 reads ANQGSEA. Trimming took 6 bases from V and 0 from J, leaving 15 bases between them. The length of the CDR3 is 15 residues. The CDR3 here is CSVVSSASSYNEQFF. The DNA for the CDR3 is TGCAGCGTAGTTTCTAGCGCCAGCTCCTACAATGAGCAGTTCTTC.

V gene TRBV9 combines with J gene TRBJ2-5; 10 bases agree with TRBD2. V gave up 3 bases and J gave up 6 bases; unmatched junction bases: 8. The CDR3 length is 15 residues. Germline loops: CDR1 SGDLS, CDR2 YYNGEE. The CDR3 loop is CASSAAERGGKTQYF. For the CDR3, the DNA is TGTGCCAGCAGCGCCGCGGAGCGGGGGGGGAAGACCCAGTACTTC.

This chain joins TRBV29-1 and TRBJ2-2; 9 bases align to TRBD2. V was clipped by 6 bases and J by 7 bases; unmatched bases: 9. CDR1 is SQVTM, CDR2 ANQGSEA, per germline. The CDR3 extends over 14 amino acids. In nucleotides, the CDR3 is TGCAGCGTCACCGGGACTAGCCGACACGGGGAGCTGTTTTTT. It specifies CSVTGTSRHGELFF.

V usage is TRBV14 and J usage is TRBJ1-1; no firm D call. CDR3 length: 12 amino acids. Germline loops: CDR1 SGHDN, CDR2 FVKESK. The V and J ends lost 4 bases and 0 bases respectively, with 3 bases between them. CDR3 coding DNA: TGTGCCAGCAGCCCCATGAACACTGAAGCTTTCTTT. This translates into CASSPMNTEAFF.

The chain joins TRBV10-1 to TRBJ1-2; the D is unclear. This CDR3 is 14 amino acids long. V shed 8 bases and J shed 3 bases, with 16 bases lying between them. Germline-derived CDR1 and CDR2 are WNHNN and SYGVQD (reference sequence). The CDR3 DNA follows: TGCGCCAGCCCCCAGGAAGCGGACCACTATGGCTACACCTTC. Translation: CASPQEADHYGYTF.

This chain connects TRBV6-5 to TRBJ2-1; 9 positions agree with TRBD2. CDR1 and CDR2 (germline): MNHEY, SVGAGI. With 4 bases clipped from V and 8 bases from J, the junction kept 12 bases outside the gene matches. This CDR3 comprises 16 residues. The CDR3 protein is CASSLSRAGGPYEQFF. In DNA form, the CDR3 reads TGTGCCAGCAGTTTATCCCGGGCGGGGGGGCCGTATGAGCAGTTCTTC.

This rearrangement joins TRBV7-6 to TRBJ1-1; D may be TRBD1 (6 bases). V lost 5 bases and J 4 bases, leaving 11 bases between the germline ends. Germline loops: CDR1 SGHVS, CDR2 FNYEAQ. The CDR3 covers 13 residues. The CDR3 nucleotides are TGTGCCAGCAGCCCAGCCAGGGGCACTGAAGCTTTCTTT. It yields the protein CASSPARGTEAFF.

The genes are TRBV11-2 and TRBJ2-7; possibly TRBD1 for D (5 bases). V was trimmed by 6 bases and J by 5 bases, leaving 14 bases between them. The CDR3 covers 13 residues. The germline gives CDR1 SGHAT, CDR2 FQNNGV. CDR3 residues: CASRKVGPHEQYF. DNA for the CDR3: TGTGCCAGCAGAAAAGTGGGGCCCCACGAGCAGTACTTC.

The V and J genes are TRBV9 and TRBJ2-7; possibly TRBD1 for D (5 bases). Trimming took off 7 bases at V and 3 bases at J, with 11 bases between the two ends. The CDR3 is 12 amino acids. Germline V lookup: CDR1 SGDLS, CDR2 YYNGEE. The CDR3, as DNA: TGTGCCAGCGGGCCAGGGTACTACGAGCAGTACTTC. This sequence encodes CASGPGYYEQYF.

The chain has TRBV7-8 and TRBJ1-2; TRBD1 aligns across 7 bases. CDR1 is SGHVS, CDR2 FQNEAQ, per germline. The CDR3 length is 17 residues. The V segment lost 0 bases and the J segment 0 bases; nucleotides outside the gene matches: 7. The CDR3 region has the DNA TGTGCCAGCAGCTTAGCCGGGACAGATTTTTCTAACTATGGCTACACCTTC. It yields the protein CASSLAGTDFSNYGYTF.

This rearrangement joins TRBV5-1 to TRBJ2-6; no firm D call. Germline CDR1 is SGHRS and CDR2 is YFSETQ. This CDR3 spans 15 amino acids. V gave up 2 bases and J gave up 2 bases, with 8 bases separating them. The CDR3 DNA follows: TGCGCCAGCAGCTTAGCAAGCGCTGGGGCCAACGTCCTGACTTTC. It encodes CASSLASAGANVLTF.

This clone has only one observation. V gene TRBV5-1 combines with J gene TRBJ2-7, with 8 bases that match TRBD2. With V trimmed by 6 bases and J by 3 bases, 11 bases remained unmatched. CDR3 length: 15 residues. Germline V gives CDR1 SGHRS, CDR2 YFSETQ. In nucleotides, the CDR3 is TGCGCCAGCAAGACTAGCGATTTCTGGGGCTACGAGCAGTACTTC. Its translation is CASKTSDFWGYEQYF.

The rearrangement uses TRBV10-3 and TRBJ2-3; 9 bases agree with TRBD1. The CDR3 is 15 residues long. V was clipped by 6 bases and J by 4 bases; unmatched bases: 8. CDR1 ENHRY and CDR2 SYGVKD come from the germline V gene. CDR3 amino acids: CAIRTGGLIADTQYF. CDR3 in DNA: TGTGCCATCAGAACAGGGGGCCTTATAGCAGATACGCAGTATTTT.

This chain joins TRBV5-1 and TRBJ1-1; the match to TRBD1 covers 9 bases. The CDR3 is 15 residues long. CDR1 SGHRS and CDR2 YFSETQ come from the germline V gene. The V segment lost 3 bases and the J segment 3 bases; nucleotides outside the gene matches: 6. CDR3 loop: CASSSLGTGYTEAFF. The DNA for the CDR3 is TGCGCCAGCAGCTCCCTCGGGACAGGGTACACTGAAGCTTTCTTT.

DNA of the CDR3: TGTGCCAGCAGTGTCTCCGGACAGTTCTCTGAAGCTTTCTTT. It codes for CASSVSGQFSEAFF. V is TRBV6-1 and J is TRBJ1-1, with D maybe TRBD1 (6 bases). The CDR3 is 14 amino acids. Germline CDR1 is MNHNS and CDR2 is SASEGT. The ends were cut back, 4 bases at V and 6 bases at J, with 15 bases in the middle.